This T cell receptor beta chain was found in a study of cytomegalovirus exposure and HLA in healthy donors. Study-wide results and caveats: HLA allele associations emerged for about 18,000 TCR beta sequences in a later analysis, at 0.05 false discovery rate. Reports described diagnosis of cytomegalovirus status by the classifier as highly specific and sensitive. The study flagged around 150 TCR beta chains as cytomegalovirus-associated.

Looked up from germline, CDR1 is SGHNT and CDR2 is YENEEA. The V and J ends lost 5 bases and 1 base, in that order; junction bases with no gene match: 7. The CDR3 contains 16 residues. The PCR used 60 Vbeta and 13 Jbeta primers. Per the authors' pipeline: Approximately 10 million shared chains were among approximately 87 million unique TCR beta chains counted in a later analysis. Produced via immunoSEQ multiplex PCR; TCRdb's table is partial and in-frame only. V, J and clone size were drawn from that table, and D and trimming were deduced from the DNA. Of about 160,000 clones in the sample, 65% to 85% were seen once. Regarding this clone: Antigen: not known.

Sequences were obtained from PBMCs. This sequence originates from a woman aged 45 to 65 in good health and CMV-seropositive. This sequence joins TRBV11-3 and TRBJ2-2, with TRBD1 matching over 7 bases. CDR3 sequence reads: CASSPTQGRNTGELFF. The CDR3 nucleotides are TGTGCCAGCAGCCCAACACAGGGGAGGAACACCGGGGAGCTGTTTTTT. Together with reference TRBV11-3 and TRBJ2-2, the CDR3 gives the full variable domain: EAGVVQSPRYKIIEKKQPVAFWCNPISGHNTLYWYLQNLGQGPELLIRYENEEAVDDSQLPKDRFSAERLKGVDSTLKIQPAELGDSAVYLCASSPTQGRNTGELFFGEGSRLTVL.